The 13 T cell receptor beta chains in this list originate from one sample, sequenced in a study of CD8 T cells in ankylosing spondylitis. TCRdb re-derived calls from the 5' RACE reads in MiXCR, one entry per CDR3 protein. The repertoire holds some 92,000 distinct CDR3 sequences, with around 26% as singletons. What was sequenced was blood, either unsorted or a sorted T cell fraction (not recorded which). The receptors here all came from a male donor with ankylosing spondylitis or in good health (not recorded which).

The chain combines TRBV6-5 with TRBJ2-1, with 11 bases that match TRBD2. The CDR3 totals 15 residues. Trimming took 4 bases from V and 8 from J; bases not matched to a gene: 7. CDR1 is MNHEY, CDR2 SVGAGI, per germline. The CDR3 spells CASSSLAGVGDEQFF. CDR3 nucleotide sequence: TGTGCCAGCAGTTCACTAGCGGGAGTTGGCGATGAGCAGTTCTTC.

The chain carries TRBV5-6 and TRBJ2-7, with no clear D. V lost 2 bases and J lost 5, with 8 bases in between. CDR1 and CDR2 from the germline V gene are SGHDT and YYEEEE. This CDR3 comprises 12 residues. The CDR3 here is CASSFTRDEQYF. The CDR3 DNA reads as TGTGCCAGCAGCTTCACGAGAGACGAGCAGTACTTC.

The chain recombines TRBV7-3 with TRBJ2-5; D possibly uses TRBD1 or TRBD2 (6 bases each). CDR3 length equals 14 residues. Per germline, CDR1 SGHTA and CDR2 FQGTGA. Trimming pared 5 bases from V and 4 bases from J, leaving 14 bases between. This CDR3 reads CASSPTRTVETQYF. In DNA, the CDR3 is TGTGCCAGCAGCCCGACTAGGACAGTAGAGACCCAGTACTTC.

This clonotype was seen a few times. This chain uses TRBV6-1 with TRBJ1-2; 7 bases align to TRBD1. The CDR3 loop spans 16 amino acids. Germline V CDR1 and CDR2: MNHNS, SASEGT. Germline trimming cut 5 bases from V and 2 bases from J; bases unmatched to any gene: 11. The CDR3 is CASSPNPGRGNYGYTF. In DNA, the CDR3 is TGTGCCAGCAGTCCCAATCCGGGCAGGGGGAACTATGGCTACACCTTC.

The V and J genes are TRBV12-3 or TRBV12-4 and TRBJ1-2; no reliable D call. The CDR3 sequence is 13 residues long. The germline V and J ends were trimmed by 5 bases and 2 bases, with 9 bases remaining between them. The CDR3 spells CASSGGRNYGYTF. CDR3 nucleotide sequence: TGTGCCAGCAGTGGCGGAAGGAACTATGGCTACACCTTC.

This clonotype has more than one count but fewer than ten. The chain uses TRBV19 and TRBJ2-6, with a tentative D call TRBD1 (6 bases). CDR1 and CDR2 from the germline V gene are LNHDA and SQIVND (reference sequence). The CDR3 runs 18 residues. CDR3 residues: CASSPDSPRLSGANVLTF. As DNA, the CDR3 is TGTGCTTCGTCCCCGGACAGCCCAAGACTCTCTGGGGCCAACGTCCTGACTTTC.

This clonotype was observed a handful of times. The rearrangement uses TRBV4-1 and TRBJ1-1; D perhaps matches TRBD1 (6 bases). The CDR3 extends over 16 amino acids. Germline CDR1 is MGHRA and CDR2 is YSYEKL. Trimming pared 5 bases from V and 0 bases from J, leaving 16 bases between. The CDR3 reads CASSLLRGELNTEAFF. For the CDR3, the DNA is TGCGCCAGCAGCTTACTTAGGGGGGAATTGAACACTGAAGCTTTCTTT.

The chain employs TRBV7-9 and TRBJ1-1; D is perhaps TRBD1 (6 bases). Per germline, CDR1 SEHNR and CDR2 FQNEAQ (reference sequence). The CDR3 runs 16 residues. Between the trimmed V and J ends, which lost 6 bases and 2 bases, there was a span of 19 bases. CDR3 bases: TGTGCCAGCAGGAAAAAGGAAGGGGGAAGAAACACTGAAGCTTTCTTT. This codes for CASRKKEGGRNTEAFF. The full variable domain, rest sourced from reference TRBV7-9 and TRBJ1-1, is DTGVSQNPRHKITKRGQNVTFRCDPISEHNRLYWYRQTLGQGPEFLTYFQNEAQLEKSRLLSDRFSAERPKGSFSTLEIQRTEQGDSAMYLCASRKKEGGRNTEAFFGQGTRLTVV.

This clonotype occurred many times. The CDR3, as DNA: TGCAGTGCTGAGGCACTAGCAAGGTCCTACAATGAGCAGTTCTTC. It encodes CSAEALARSYNEQFF. V gene TRBV20-1 combines with J gene TRBJ2-1, with D perhaps TRBD2 (6 bases). CDR1 and CDR2 (germline): DFQATT, SNEGSKA (reference sequence). Deletions cut 5 bases from V and 1 base from J, with 15 bases between. This CDR3 has 15 residues.

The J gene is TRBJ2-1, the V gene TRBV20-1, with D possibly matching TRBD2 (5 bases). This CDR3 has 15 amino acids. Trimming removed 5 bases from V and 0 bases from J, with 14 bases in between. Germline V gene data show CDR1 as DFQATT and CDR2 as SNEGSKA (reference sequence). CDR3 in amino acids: CSAGHAGSSYNEQFF. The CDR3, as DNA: TGCAGTGCTGGCCATGCGGGCAGCTCCTACAATGAGCAGTTCTTC.

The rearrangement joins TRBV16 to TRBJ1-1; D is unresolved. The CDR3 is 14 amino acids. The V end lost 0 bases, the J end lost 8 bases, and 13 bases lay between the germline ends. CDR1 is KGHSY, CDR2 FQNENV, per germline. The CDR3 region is CASSQSDLGGEAFF. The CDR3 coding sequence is TGTGCCAGCAGCCAATCCGACTTGGGCGGCGAAGCTTTCTTT.

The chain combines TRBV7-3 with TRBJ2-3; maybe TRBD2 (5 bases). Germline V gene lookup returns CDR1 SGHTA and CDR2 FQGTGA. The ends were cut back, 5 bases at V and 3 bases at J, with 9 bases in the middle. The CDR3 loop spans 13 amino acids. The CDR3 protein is CASSPSGTDTQYF. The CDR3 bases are TGTGCCAGCAGCCCCTCGGGAACAGATACGCAGTATTTT.

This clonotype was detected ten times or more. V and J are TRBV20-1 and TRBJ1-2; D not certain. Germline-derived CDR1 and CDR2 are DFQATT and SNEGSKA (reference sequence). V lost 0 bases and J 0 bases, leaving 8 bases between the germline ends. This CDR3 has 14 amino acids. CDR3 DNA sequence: TGCAGTGCTAGAGAACAGCAAGCTAACTATGGCTACACCTTC. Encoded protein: CSAREQQANYGYTF.